This is a list of T cell receptor beta chains from one sample in a study of T cells in Graves' hyperthyroidism and ophthalmopathy. TCRdb reprocessed the multiplex PCR reads with MiXCR, giving one entry per CDR3 protein. The sample holds over 250,000 distinct CDR3 sequences, roughly 13% seen once. The specimen sequenced was blood. These receptors all stem from a woman in her 40s with Graves' ophthalmopathy. Both conserved end residues are part of each CDR3. D genes are given only for firm matches.

TRBV11-3	NA	TRBJ1-1	CASSLSFLRGNTEAFF
TRBV10-3	TRBD1	TRBJ1-2	CAISEMNRGVNYGYTF
TRBV20-1	NA	TRBJ1-1	CSALSRGLAFF
TRBV7-2	TRBD1	TRBJ1-2	CASSSEGTGGRFGYTF
TRBV7-8	TRBD1	TRBJ1-5	CASSGTGSQPQHF
TRBV27	NA	TRBJ1-6	CASSFTVAGYNSPLHF
TRBV6-1	NA	TRBJ1-3	CATRWSGSNSGNTIYF
TRBV10-1	TRBD2	TRBJ2-1	CASQLAGGNEQFF
TRBV12-3/TRBV12-4	NA	TRBJ2-6	CASSQAGNRANVLTF
TRBV6-1	NA	TRBJ2-2	CAKGGFPRYGTGELFF
TRBV20-1	TRBD1	TRBJ1-3	CSARDVRARDRGSGNTIYF
TRBV6-1	NA	TRBJ1-4	CASSEALGVATNEKLFF
TRBV10-1	NA	TRBJ1-4	CASRTGRTNEKLFF
TRBV5-5	NA	TRBJ1-2	CASSPQPGYGYTF
TRBV29-1	TRBD1	TRBJ1-2	CSVGGTDNYGYTF
TRBV6-1	NA	TRBJ2-3	CASRFWRGPDTQYF
TRBV14	TRBD1	TRBJ1-1	CASSLRTGGNTEALF
TRBV24-1	TRBD2	TRBJ2-3	CATSDLGWTSGRAGLQSDTQYF
TRBV11-1	NA	TRBJ2-3	CASTPTGLSTDTQYF
TRBV18	NA	TRBJ2-7	CASSPRGTYEQYF
TRBV3-1	TRBD1	TRBJ2-7	CASSQDLATGAQEQYF
TRBV10-3	TRBD1	TRBJ2-5	CAISEPGQGAWETQYF